Presented here are 22 T cell receptor beta chains from one specimen sequenced in a study of blood T cell repertoires in COVID-19. This table comes from immunoSEQ multiplex PCR, and its TCRdb copy is limited to in-frame clones, with some not included. Of hundreds of thousands of clones listed, 89% are singletons. The source material was peripheral blood. The source of these receptors is a woman in her sixties with acute or convalescent COVID-19.

CDR3 loop: CAISAPTSGVTADTQYF. The CDR3 bases are TGTGCCATCAGTGCCCCGACTAGCGGGGTTACCGCAGATACGCAGTATTTT. The J gene is TRBJ2-3, the V gene TRBV10-3; TRBD2 matches 11 bases. Germline-derived CDR1 and CDR2 are ENHRY and SYGVKD. The CDR3 is made up of 17 amino acids. V lost 4 bases and J lost 4; bases outside the gene matches: 10.

The chain is built from TRBV10-3 and TRBJ2-7; D perhaps matches TRBD1 (5 bases). Trimming stripped 6 bases from V and 0 bases from J, with 6 bases between. Germline V gene data show CDR1 as ENHRY and CDR2 as SYGVKD. The CDR3 runs 12 residues. The CDR3 coding sequence is TGTGCCATCAGGACAGCCTCCTACGAGCAGTACTTC. Translation: CAIRTASYEQYF.

V usage is TRBV28 and J usage is TRBJ1-1; possibly TRBD1 for D (5 bases). Trimming took 7 bases from V and 5 from J, leaving 17 bases between them. Germline CDR1 is MDHEN and CDR2 is SYDVKM. This CDR3 contains 14 residues. The CDR3 DNA reads as TGTGCCAGCACCAGCAACCTTAAGGGGACTGAAGCTTTCTTT. It encodes CASTSNLKGTEAFF.

This rearrangement joins TRBV4-3 to TRBJ1-2, with TRBD1 as a possible D gene (6 bases). Germline V lookup: CDR1 LGHNA, CDR2 YSLEER. The CDR3 has 12 residues. Trimming stripped 1 base from V and 9 bases from J, with 9 bases between. The CDR3 protein is CASSQATGSYTF. CDR3 bases: TGCGCCAGCAGCCAAGCGACAGGTAGCTACACCTTC.

The chain employs TRBV5-6 and TRBJ2-7; D gene uncertain. The germline V and J ends were trimmed by 1 base and 0 bases, with 8 bases remaining between them. The germline gives CDR1 SGHDT, CDR2 YYEEEE. The CDR3 contains 14 residues. This CDR3 reads CASSLSGPSYEQYF. The CDR3 region has the DNA TGTGCCAGCAGCTTGTCAGGTCCCTCCTACGAGCAGTACTTC.

The V and J genes are TRBV5-1 and TRBJ2-3; D is perhaps TRBD1 (5 bases). The CDR3 is 15 amino acids. V lost 0 bases and J 3 bases, leaving 11 bases between the germline ends. Germline lookup yields CDR1 SGHRS and CDR2 YFSETQ. DNA of the CDR3: TGCGCCAGCAGCTTGGTCAGGGCTCGGACAGATACGCAGTATTTT. Its translation: CASSLVRARTDTQYF.

The CDR3 here is CASSDRPGGEKLFF. DNA for the CDR3: TGTGCCAGCAGTGATAGGCCCGGGGGTGAAAAACTGTTTTTT. The V and J genes are TRBV6-4 and TRBJ1-4, with a weak D call TRBD1 (5 bases). Trimming removed 3 bases from V and 7 bases from J, with 12 bases in between. Germline CDR1 and CDR2: MRHNA and SNTAGT. The CDR3 length is 14 residues.

The rearrangement links TRBV6-5 to TRBJ1-1; 7 bases match TRBD1. Germline CDR1 is MNHEY and CDR2 is SVGAGI. This CDR3 has 13 amino acids. V lost 2 bases to trimming and J lost 4 bases; unmatched junction nucleotides: 1. This CDR3 reads CASSYDRVTEAFF. The CDR3 nucleotides are TGTGCCAGCAGTTACGACAGGGTCACTGAAGCTTTCTTT.

This rearrangement joins TRBV12-3 or TRBV12-4 to TRBJ1-2; TRBD1 might be the D (5 bases). The ends were cut back, 5 bases at V and 4 bases at J, with 8 bases in the middle. The length of the CDR3 is 12 residues. CDR3: CASSGGSYGYTF. The CDR3 DNA reads as TGTGCCAGCAGTGGGGGGAGCTATGGCTACACCTTC.

The rearrangement joins TRBV18 to TRBJ2-5; no definite D call. V lost 8 bases and J 4 bases, leaving 8 bases between the germline ends. This CDR3 has 11 residues. Germline lookup yields CDR1 KGHSH and CDR2 LQKENI. Here the CDR3 DNA reads TGTGCCAGCGGGTACAGAGAGACCCAGTACTTC. It encodes CASGYRETQYF.

This chain connects TRBV28 to TRBJ1-2; a possible D gene is TRBD1 (6 bases). This CDR3 spans 13 amino acids. V dropped 10 bases and J dropped 2 bases, with 14 bases sitting between them. CDR1 is MDHEN, CDR2 SYDVKM, per germline. CDR3 nucleotide sequence: TGTGCCACCGCGAGGGGGTCCAACTATGGCTACACCTTC. Translation: CATARGSNYGYTF.

The rearrangement uses TRBV6-1 and TRBJ2-1; weak D call: TRBD2 (6 bases). Per the germline V gene, CDR1 is MNHNS and CDR2 is SASEGT. The V and J ends lost 3 bases and 6 bases respectively, with 12 bases between them. This CDR3 has 14 amino acids. The DNA of the CDR3 is TGTGCCAGCAGTGAGGGTGGAGGGTCCAATGAGCAGTTCTTC. Its protein is CASSEGGGSNEQFF.

V and J are TRBV7-9 and TRBJ1-5; tentative D call: TRBD1 (5 bases). The CDR3 is 14 residues long. With 4 bases removed from V and 6 bases from J, the gap between germline ends came to 13 bases. CDR1 SEHNR and CDR2 FQNEAQ come from the germline V gene (reference sequence). The CDR3 protein is CASSWGGEIQPQHF. In DNA, the CDR3 is TGTGCCAGCAGCTGGGGAGGGGAGATTCAGCCCCAGCATTTT.

The CDR3 region is CASSQKRGLVADTQYF. CDR3 bases: TGTGCCAGCAGCCAAAAAAGGGGACTAGTCGCAGATACGCAGTATTTT. The gene calls are TRBV3-1 (or the pseudogene TRBV3-2) and TRBJ2-3; 8 bases fit TRBD2. This CDR3 is built from 16 residues. The germline V gene encodes CDR1 LGHDT and CDR2 YNNKEL (reference sequence). V trimming: 2 bases; J trimming: 4 bases; junction bases outside the gene matches: 8.

This chain uses TRBV24-1 with TRBJ1-2, with a weak D call TRBD1 (5 bases). Trimming removed 3 bases at V and 6 bases at J, with 13 bases between. The CDR3 contains 14 residues. Germline V gene data show CDR1 as KGHDR and CDR2 as SFDVKD. The CDR3: CATSDKSRVDGYTF. DNA of the CDR3: TGTGCCACCAGTGATAAGTCCAGGGTTGATGGCTACACCTTC.

This chain uses TRBV28 with TRBJ1-2, with D uncertain. CDR3 size: 13 residues. Trimming removed 6 bases at V and 6 bases at J, with 14 bases between. In germline, CDR1 is MDHEN, CDR2 SYDVKM. For the CDR3, the DNA is TGTGCCAGCAGCTACCCCCCATCCGATGGCTACACCTTC. As protein: CASSYPPSDGYTF.

This chain links TRBV18 with TRBJ2-7; D not resolved. The CDR3 loop spans 16 amino acids. Germline loops: CDR1 KGHSH, CDR2 LQKENI. Trimming pared 3 bases from V and 2 bases from J, leaving 17 bases between. Here the CDR3 DNA reads TGTGCCAGCTCACCCGCCGGTCTGCCCCCCCCCTACGAGCAGTACTTC. Its protein is CASSPAGLPPPYEQYF.

The rearrangement joins TRBV19 to TRBJ2-7, with 9 bases identical to TRBD1. V was pared by 4 bases and J by 2 bases, with 3 bases of the junction left unmatched. CDR1 and CDR2 from the germline V gene are LNHDA and SQIVND (reference sequence). The CDR3 length is 14 residues. The CDR3 region is CASSTGTGPYEQYF. CDR3 DNA: TGTGCCAGTAGTACCGGGACAGGGCCCTACGAGCAGTACTTC.

The CDR3 nucleotides read TGTGCCAGCAGTCAACTAGCGGGAGGCGTCTACGAGCAGTACTTC. Its translation: CASSQLAGGVYEQYF. J is TRBJ2-7 and V is TRBV27; 12 positions agree with TRBD2. The CDR3 runs to 15 residues. V trimming: 5 bases; J trimming: 3 bases; junction bases outside the gene matches: 5. CDR1 is MNHEY and CDR2 is SMNVEV in the germline V gene (reference sequence).

This rearrangement joins TRBV11-3 to TRBJ2-1, with 7 bases aligning to TRBD2. The CDR3 is 14 residues long. V shed 5 bases and J 7 bases; nucleotides not matched to a gene: 8. Germline V gene sequence: CDR1 SGHNT, CDR2 YENEEA. CDR3: CASSLGGPGNEQFF. The CDR3 coding sequence is TGTGCCAGCAGCCTGGGAGGGCCCGGTAATGAGCAGTTCTTC.

This sequence joins TRBV4-2 and TRBJ1-6, with 9 bases matching TRBD1. The CDR3 runs 16 residues. V shed 2 bases and J 2 bases; nucleotides not matched to a gene: 1. The germline CDR1 and CDR2 sequences are LGHNA and YNFKEQ. The CDR3 DNA follows: TGTGCCAGCAGCCAAAGGGACAGGGCCTATAATTCACCCCTCCACTTT. Protein sequence: CASSQRDRAYNSPLHF.

This rearrangement joins TRBV18 to TRBJ2-2; 9 positions agree with TRBD1. With 4 bases clipped from V and 5 bases from J, the junction kept 2 bases outside the gene matches. The length of the CDR3 is 14 residues. Germline V gene lookup returns CDR1 KGHSH and CDR2 LQKENI. The chain's CDR3 is CASSLGQGTGELFF. The CDR3 bases are TGTGCCAGCTCACTGGGACAGGGTACCGGGGAGCTGTTTTTT.